Listed below are T cell receptor beta chains from one sample, sequenced in a study of early T cells in non-severe SARS-CoV-2 infection. TCRdb recomputed calls from the 5' RACE reads with MiXCR, one row per CDR3 protein. The repertoire holds about 77,000 distinct CDR3 sequences, with 8.5% to 10% as singletons. The source material was whole blood. These receptors were taken from an adult who was a healthcare worker with PCR-confirmed SARS-CoV-2 infection or an uninfected control (not recorded which). CDR3s include the opening cysteine and the closing phenylalanine or tryptophan. Fields, in order: V gene, D gene, J gene, clone size, CDR3 DNA, CDR3 protein. A D gene is named only where the DNA matches it firmly. Size is omitted from some rows. Given values are once, few, many or a class for expanded clones.

V: TRBV7-2
D: -
J: TRBJ2-7
size: many
DNA: TGTGCCAGCAGCCCAGGACCCAAGGGGAAATCCTACGAGCAGTACTTC
CDR3: CASSPGPKGKSYEQYF

V: TRBV9
D: -
J: TRBJ2-7
size: many
DNA: TGTGCCAGCAGCGTTGGAGGCACACCCTACGAGCAGTACTTC
CDR3: CASSVGGTPYEQYF

V: TRBV30
D: -
J: TRBJ2-2
size: many
DNA: TGTGCCTGGAGTGTACTGGAATCCGGGGAGCTGTTTTTT
CDR3: CAWSVLESGELFF

V: TRBV9
D: -
J: TRBJ2-6
size: few
DNA: TGTGCCAGCAGGACAGGCGTCTCTGGGGCCAACGTCCTGACTTTC
CDR3: CASRTGVSGANVLTF

V: TRBV20-1
D: -
J: TRBJ1-4
size: many
DNA: TGCAGTGCACAGAACCGGGGGTACGGTGAAAAACTGTTTTTT
CDR3: CSAQNRGYGEKLFF

V: TRBV10-2
D: -
J: TRBJ2-7
size: many
DNA: TGCGCCAGCATTATGGACGAAAACCTATCCTACGAGCAGTACTTC
CDR3: CASIMDENLSYEQYF

V: TRBV10-3
D: TRBD2
J: TRBJ2-3
size: few
DNA: TGTGCCATCCGGGGGGTTACTAGCACAGATACGCAGTATTTT
CDR3: CAIRGVTSTDTQYF

V: TRBV5-4
D: -
J: TRBJ1-6
size: -
DNA: TGTGCCAGCAGTACCGAGGGTTATAATTCACCCCTCCACTTT
CDR3: CASSTEGYNSPLHF

V: TRBV24-1
D: TRBD2
J: TRBJ2-1
size: many
DNA: TGTGCCACCAGTGATTTGGGACTAGCGGTCCCAGGAAATGAGCAGTTCTTC
CDR3: CATSDLGLAVPGNEQFF

V: TRBV12-3/TRBV12-4
D: -
J: TRBJ2-5
size: many
DNA: TGTGCCACCAAAGACAACAGGGTAGAGACCCAGTACTTC
CDR3: CATKDNRVETQYF